This TCR beta chain was identified during a study of shared clonotypes between healthy human individuals. About the research overall: Every donor yielded three CD4 naive, three CD4 memory, two CD8 naive and one CD8 memory plate.

The data were produced by immunoSEQ multiplex PCR, yet TCRdb's version contains in-frame clones alone and is incomplete. The data show 600,000 to 750,000 clones, 72% seen once. The germline V gene encodes CDR1 WNHNN and CDR2 SYGVQD (reference sequence). The CDR3 contains 12 residues. V lost 6 bases to trimming and J lost 9 bases; unmatched junction nucleotides: 5. The chain couples TRBV10-1 to TRBJ2-1, with 7 bases fitting TRBD1. This clonotype was obtained from a young woman in good health. What was sequenced was memory CD4+ T cells sorted from blood. Subset reported: CD45RA-negative fraction. The CDR3 here is CASRGQSGEQFF. Written as DNA, the CDR3 is TGCGCCAGCAGGGGACAGAGCGGTGAGCAGTTCTTC.